The 31 T cell receptor beta chains below come from one sample, sequenced in a study of Tregs in tolerant kidney transplant recipients. Their specific antigens are unknown. Sequenced by immunoSEQ multiplex PCR; TCRdb stores in-frame clones only, minus some. This table holds 15,000 to 20,000 clones, about two thirds found once. Source material: Tregs from blood cultured with allogeneic cells. These receptor sequences come from a human donor in good health.

This sequence joins TRBV5-6 and TRBJ1-4; D is unresolved. Trimming left V 1 base short and J 8 bases short, with 12 bases between. The germline V gene has CDR1 SGHDT and CDR2 YYEEEE. CDR3 size: 14 residues. The CDR3 spells CASSLRQIGEKLFF. For the CDR3, the DNA is TGTGCCAGCAGCTTGAGGCAGATAGGCGAAAAACTGTTTTTT.

This clone has just a few counts. The rearrangement links TRBV10-1 to TRBJ2-2, with 9 bases aligning to TRBD2. The CDR3 has 14 residues. Germline lookup yields CDR1 WNHNN and CDR2 SYGVQD (reference sequence). Germline trimming cut 4 bases from V and 6 bases from J; bases unmatched to any gene: 3. The CDR3 sequence is CASSALAGSGELFF. The CDR3 DNA reads TGCGCCAGCAGTGCGCTAGCGGGGTCCGGGGAGCTGTTTTTT.

In this sample, this clone turned up a few times. CDR3 residues: CASSFPRDSSGANVLTF. The CDR3 DNA follows: TGTGCCAGCAGCTTCCCCCGGGACAGCTCTGGGGCCAACGTCCTGACTTTC. This chain connects TRBV7-2 to TRBJ2-6; TRBD1 matches at 7 bases. This CDR3 has 17 amino acids. V shed 3 bases, J shed 0 bases, and the junction held 5 bases outside the gene matches. CDR1 is SGHTA, CDR2 FQGNSA, per germline.

This clone was seen a handful of times. The chain recombines TRBV7-8 with TRBJ1-5; 10 bases are shared with TRBD1. In germline, CDR1 is SGHVS, CDR2 FQNEAQ. Germline trimming cut 1 base from V and 7 bases from J; bases unmatched to any gene: 7. This CDR3 has 16 amino acids. The CDR3 sequence: CASSLVTGQGRQPQHF. DNA of the CDR3: TGTGCCAGCAGCTTAGTGACGGGACAGGGGCGACAGCCCCAGCATTTT.

The chain recombines TRBV18 with TRBJ2-5; perhaps TRBD1 as D (6 bases). CDR1 is KGHSH and CDR2 is LQKENI in the germline V gene. The CDR3 covers 13 residues. V was cut by 8 bases and J by 1 base, with 11 bases left in between. The CDR3, as DNA: TGTGCCAGCAAAGGGGGTATCCAAGAGACCCAGTACTTC. Protein: CASKGGIQETQYF.

The chain recombines TRBV30 with TRBJ1-5; D is perhaps TRBD1 (5 bases). The V gene's germline CDR1 is GTSNPN and CDR2 SVGIG (reference sequence). Trimming cost V 2 bases and J 6 bases, with 17 bases left between them. CDR3 length equals 15 residues. The DNA of the CDR3 is TGTGCCTGGAGTTACACGGGACCGCGGAGTCAGCCCCAGCATTTT. This encodes CAWSYTGPRSQPQHF.

This clone appeared a few times. The chain links TRBV9 to TRBJ1-3; D remains unclear. This CDR3 is built from 15 residues. Trimming removed 3 bases from V and 0 bases from J, with 10 bases in between. The V gene's germline CDR1 is SGDLS and CDR2 YYNGEE. The CDR3 DNA reads as TGTGCCAGCAGCGAACTTCCGAGCTCTGGAAACACCATATATTTT. Translation: CASSELPSSGNTIYF.

J is TRBJ2-2 and V is TRBV7-3; D not certain. CDR1 SGHTA and CDR2 FQGTGA come from the germline V gene. The CDR3 consists of 13 residues. V was pared by 3 bases and J by 4 bases, with 6 bases between. CDR3 DNA: TGTGCCAGCAGCTTCATACCCACCGGGGAGCTGTTTTTT. Residues: CASSFIPTGELFF.

CDR3 sequence (DNA): TGTGCCAGCTCGGACAGGGGAAGCTCCTACAATGAGCAGTTCTTC. It specifies CASSDRGSSYNEQFF. V is TRBV18 and J is TRBJ2-1, with 9 positions matching TRBD1. Germline V gene lookup returns CDR1 KGHSH and CDR2 LQKENI. The junction had 3 bases not matched to a gene; V was cut back by 6 bases and J by 0 bases. The CDR3 sequence is 15 residues long.

V gene TRBV7-8 combines with J gene TRBJ1-5; D is unresolved. V was trimmed by 5 bases and J by 6 bases, leaving 17 bases between them. From germline, CDR1 is SGHVS and CDR2 FQNEAQ. The CDR3 has 15 amino acids. CDR3 DNA sequence: TGTGCCAGCAGCCCCCCGGGTAACCCGGGTCAGCCCCAGCATTTT. This encodes CASSPPGNPGQPQHF. The entire variable domain, with the rest obtained from reference TRBV7-8 and TRBJ1-5, is as follows: GAGVSQSPRYKVAKRGQDVALRCDPISGHVSLFWYQQALGQGPEFLTYFQNEAQLDKSGLPSDRFFAERPEGSVSTLKIQRTQQEDSAVYLCASSPPGNPGQPQHFGDGTRLSIL.

The V and J genes are TRBV18 and TRBJ1-1; tentative D call: TRBD1 (6 bases). Trimming shortened V by 2 bases and J by 2 bases, and 12 bases separated the two germline ends. CDR3 length: 15 amino acids. Germline-derived CDR1 and CDR2 are KGHSH and LQKENI. The CDR3 bases are TGTGCCAGCTCACCAGCAGGGACAACCAACACTGAAGCTTTCTTT. It specifies CASSPAGTTNTEAFF.

Only a few counts were recorded for this clone. This chain connects TRBV7-8 to TRBJ2-5; D gene unclear. V was cut by 1 base and J by 4 bases, with 7 bases left in between. CDR1 and CDR2 (germline): SGHVS, FQNEAQ. CDR3 size: 13 residues. This chain's CDR3 is CASSLVSVETQYF. Here the CDR3 DNA reads TGTGCCAGCAGCTTAGTAAGCGTAGAGACCCAGTACTTC. Supplemented by reference TRBV7-8 and TRBJ2-5, the full variable domain reads GAGVSQSPRYKVAKRGQDVALRCDPISGHVSLFWYQQALGQGPEFLTYFQNEAQLDKSGLPSDRFFAERPEGSVSTLKIQRTQQEDSAVYLCASSLVSVETQYFGPGTRLLVL.

In its sample, this clone was seen a few times. The rearrangement links TRBV6-6 to TRBJ2-5; D might be TRBD1 or TRBD2, each matching 5 bases. CDR1 and CDR2 (germline): MNHNY, SVGAGI (reference sequence). This CDR3 contains 11 residues. V lost 6 bases and J 7 bases, leaving 9 bases between the germline ends. The CDR3 protein is CASSRETTQYF. As DNA, the CDR3 is TGTGCCAGCAGCAGGGAGACGACCCAGTACTTC.

The genes are TRBV19 and TRBJ1-6, with a tentative D call TRBD1 (5 bases). The CDR3 spans 15 residues. Germline V gene sequence: CDR1 LNHDA, CDR2 SQIVND (reference sequence). V was trimmed by 1 base and J by 7 bases, leaving 11 bases between them. The CDR3 DNA reads as TGTGCCAGTAGTATAGTGCAGGGAAGGAATTCACCCCTCCACTTT. It encodes CASSIVQGRNSPLHF.

This clone is classed as medium-sized (0.01 to 0.1%). J is TRBJ2-7 and V is TRBV6-6; D possibly corresponds to TRBD1 (6 bases). CDR1 and CDR2 from the germline V gene are MNHNY and SVGAGI (reference sequence). CDR3 length equals 14 residues. Between the trimmed V and J ends, which lost 0 bases and 9 bases, there was a span of 15 bases. CDR3 loop: CASSYSPNRVVQYF. Written as DNA, the CDR3 is TGTGCCAGCAGTTACTCGCCTAACAGGGTAGTGCAGTACTTC.

V and J are TRBV5-1 and TRBJ1-6; perhaps TRBD1 as D (5 bases). Trimming removed 3 bases at V and 10 bases at J, with 11 bases between. CDR3 length: 13 residues. Per the germline V gene, CDR1 is SGHRS and CDR2 is YFSETQ. Here the CDR3 reads CASSSEGNSPLHF. DNA of the CDR3: TGCGCCAGCAGCTCCGAGGGGAACTCACCCCTCCACTTT. Based on the CDR3 plus reference TRBV5-1 and TRBJ1-6, the full variable domain is KAGVTQTPRYLIKTRGQQVTLSCSPISGHRSVSWYQQTPGQGLQFLFEYFSETQRNKGNFPGRFSGRQFSNSRSEMNVSTLELGDSALYLCASSSEGNSPLHFGNGTRLTVT.

Only a few counts were recorded for this clone. The chain recombines TRBV21-1 with TRBJ2-5; no check of the table's D call, TRBD2, against the DNA was made. TRBV21-1 is listed as a pseudogene. CDR3 length equals 18 residues. DNA for the CDR3: TGTGCCAGCAGCAAAGAAGGAGCTAGCGGGGGGTCGGAAGAGACCCAGTACTTC. It is translated as CASSKEGASGGSEETQYF.

The rearrangement joins TRBV9 to TRBJ2-2; D remains unclear. CDR1 is SGDLS, CDR2 YYNGEE, per germline. The CDR3 totals 16 residues. Deletions cut 0 bases from V and 4 bases from J, with 13 bases between. CDR3 DNA sequence: TGTGCCAGCAGCGTAGCGCCCCAAGGCGGCACCGGGGAGCTGTTTTTT. Amino acids: CASSVAPQGGTGELFF.

This chain joins TRBV19 and TRBJ2-6; D gene unclear. This CDR3 spans 15 amino acids. Germline CDR1 reads LNHDA; CDR2 reads SQIVND (reference sequence). V gave up 3 bases and J gave up 0 bases, with 6 bases separating them. CDR3 coding DNA: TGTGCCAGTAGTATTGGGGTCTCTGGGGCCAACGTCCTGACTTTC. It translates to CASSIGVSGANVLTF.

The CDR3 spells CASSPVEGGTEAFF. CDR3 DNA sequence: TGTGCCAGCTCACCGGTGGAGGGGGGGACTGAAGCTTTCTTT. The V and J genes are TRBV18 and TRBJ1-1; tentative D call: TRBD1 (6 bases). The CDR3 consists of 14 residues. Germline CDR1 and CDR2: KGHSH and LQKENI. Trimming removed 3 bases from V and 5 bases from J, with 13 bases in between. The variable domain in full, completed from reference TRBV18 and TRBJ1-1, reads NAGVMQNPRHLVRRRGQEARLRCSPMKGHSHVYWYRQLPEEGLKFMVYLQKENIIDESGMPKERFSAEFPKEGPSILRIQQVVRGDSAAYFCASSPVEGGTEAFFGQGTRLTVV.

The chain has TRBV2 and TRBJ2-1; 15 bases map to TRBD2. The CDR3 is 14 residues long. The junction had 8 bases not matched to a gene; V was cut back by 5 bases and J by 15 bases. Germline-derived CDR1 and CDR2 are SNHLY and FYNNEI. The CDR3, as DNA: TGTGCCAGCAGTCTATGGACTAGCGGGGGGGCCCCGTTCTTC. Residues: CASSLWTSGGAPFF.

The V gene is TRBV6-1, the J gene TRBJ2-3, with TRBD2 matching over 12 bases. Germline V CDR1 and CDR2: MNHNS, SASEGT. There are 15 residues in the CDR3. V lost 2 bases, J lost 8 bases, and 5 bases stayed unmatched. DNA for the CDR3: TGTGCCAGCAGTGAACTAGCGGGGGGGCGGGGTACGCAGTATTTT. Protein sequence: CASSELAGGRGTQYF.

This clone was counted only a few times. The J gene is TRBJ2-3, the V gene TRBV5-4; 8 positions match TRBD2. This CDR3 has 17 amino acids. Germline lookup yields CDR1 SGHNT and CDR2 YYREEE (reference sequence). Trimming at V came to 4 bases and at J to 2 bases, leaving 12 bases not matched to a gene. The CDR3 sequence is CASSPQGAGAITDTQYF. In nucleotides, the CDR3 is TGTGCCAGCAGCCCCCAGGGAGCGGGGGCCATCACAGATACGCAGTATTTT.

This rearrangement joins TRBV30 to TRBJ1-2, with 9 bases identical to TRBD1. The V gene end was trimmed by 5 bases and the J gene end by 2 bases; junction bases not matched to a gene: 9. This CDR3 region has 15 residues. Germline V gives CDR1 GTSNPN, CDR2 SVGIG (reference sequence). CDR3 sequence: CAWGTGGSGNYGYTF. In DNA form, the CDR3 reads TGTGCCTGGGGAACAGGGGGCTCGGGAAACTATGGCTACACCTTC.

The rearrangement uses TRBV6-1 and TRBJ1-1, with D possibly TRBD1 on 6 matching bases. The CDR3 runs to 11 residues. CDR1 and CDR2 (germline): MNHNS, SASEGT. Between the trimmed V and J ends, which lost 5 bases and 6 bases, there was a span of 7 bases. The CDR3 loop reads CASSTGPEAFF. In DNA, the CDR3 is TGTGCCAGCAGTACAGGGCCTGAAGCTTTCTTT.

CDR3 amino acids: CASSDGGSGNTIYF. As DNA, the CDR3 is TGCGCCAGCAGCGACGGGGGCTCTGGAAACACCATATATTTT. The chain employs TRBV10-2 and TRBJ1-3; a weak D match, TRBD1 (5 bases). V was shortened by 6 bases and J by 0 bases, with 9 bases between the two germline ends. The CDR3 loop spans 14 amino acids. Germline V gives CDR1 WSHSY, CDR2 SAAADI.

The gene calls are TRBV5-1 and TRBJ2-1; D possibly matches TRBD1 or TRBD2 (5 bases each). The CDR3 totals 13 residues. V dropped 4 bases and J dropped 10 bases, with 15 bases sitting between them. Germline V gene data show CDR1 as SGHRS and CDR2 as YFSETQ. The CDR3 is CASSLRLPGEQFF. CDR3 nucleotide sequence: TGCGCCAGCAGCCTACGACTACCAGGGGAGCAGTTCTTC.

The chain recombines TRBV6-1 with TRBJ2-3; perhaps TRBD2 as D (5 bases). The germline V gene has CDR1 MNHNS and CDR2 SASEGT. This CDR3 region has 14 residues. Trimming took 7 bases from V and 4 from J, leaving 15 bases between them. CDR3 residues: CASKATSGADTQYF. The CDR3 region has the DNA TGTGCCAGCAAGGCCACTAGTGGGGCAGATACGCAGTATTTT.

The chain carries TRBV5-1 and TRBJ2-7, with 8 bases lining up with TRBD1. This CDR3 is built from 13 residues. The trim removed 4 bases at V and 7 bases at J, leaving 7 bases unmatched. CDR1 is SGHRS and CDR2 is YFSETQ in the germline V gene. The CDR3 DNA reads TGCGCCAGCAGCCTGGGACAGGTAGGGGAGCAGTACTTC. Its translation is CASSLGQVGEQYF.

The J gene is TRBJ2-1, the V gene TRBV19; TRBD2 matches 15 bases. Germline values: CDR1 LNHDA, CDR2 SQIVND (reference sequence). The CDR3 runs to 19 residues. V trimming: 5 bases; J trimming: 0 bases; junction bases outside the gene matches: 8. The CDR3 loop is CASSPRTSGREGSYNEQFF. In DNA form, the CDR3 reads TGTGCCAGTAGTCCGCGGACTAGCGGGAGGGAGGGCTCCTACAATGAGCAGTTCTTC.

V is TRBV18 and J is TRBJ2-1; 9 nucleotides agree with TRBD2. J was trimmed by 6 bases and V by 8 bases; bases with no gene match: 11. The CDR3 is made up of 15 amino acids. Germline values: CDR1 KGHSH, CDR2 LQKENI. CDR3 sequence (DNA): TGTGCCAGCCTTAGACTAGCGGAACGAGTCAATGAGCAGTTCTTC. Translation gives CASLRLAERVNEQFF.